Shown below are 18 T cell receptor beta chains from a single sample sequenced in a study of T cells in Graves' hyperthyroidism and ophthalmopathy. RNA transcripts were the template for amplifying TCR beta CDR3 regions. Primed by the HTBI set, a first-round RT-PCR was run on the TCR CDR3. TCRdb fed the multiplex PCR reads into MiXCR, producing one record per CDR3 protein. This sample has 480,000 or so distinct CDR3 sequences, with approximately 15% found just once. Sequencing used blood. The receptor set was obtained from a woman between 18 and 30 years old with Graves' hyperthyroidism.

About this clonotype: This may stem from a read error, because a much larger clone lies one nucleotide away. The CDR3 does not close with the conserved phenylalanine or tryptophan, likely indicating a read error. This sequence joins TRBV6-1 and TRBJ2-5; 9 bases match TRBD2. J was trimmed by 4 bases and V by 5 bases; bases with no gene match: 8. There are 15 residues in the CDR3. Looked up from germline, CDR1 is MNHNS and CDR2 is SASEGT. CDR3 sequence reads: CASSRLAALGETQYL. In DNA, the CDR3 is TGTGCCAGCAGTCGACTAGCGGCCCTGGGAGAGACCCAGTACTTG.

This clonotype showed up just a few times. The chain employs TRBV19 and TRBJ2-7; 7 bases match TRBD2. Losses at the gene ends were 4 bases for V and 2 bases for J; bases not matched to a gene: 11. The length of the CDR3 is 16 residues. Germline V gene sequence: CDR1 LNHDA, CDR2 SQIVND (reference sequence). CDR3 nucleotide sequence: TGTGCCAGTAGTAGAAAGGGCTTGGCGGGAGCCTACGAGCAGTACTTC. As protein: CASSRKGLAGAYEQYF. The full variable domain, in which reference TRBV19 and TRBJ2-7 provide the parts outside the CDR3, is DGGITQSPKYLFRKEGQNVTLSCEQNLNHDAMYWYRQDPGQGLRLIYYSQIVNDFQKGDIAEGYSVSREKKESFPLTVTSAQKNPTAFYLCASSRKGLAGAYEQYFGPGTRLTVT.

Many counts were recorded for this clonotype. This chain joins TRBV12-3 or TRBV12-4 and TRBJ1-1; no firm D call. Trimming pared 6 bases from V and 2 bases from J, leaving 4 bases between. This CDR3 region has 11 residues. Here the CDR3 reads CASRLNTEAFF. As DNA, the CDR3 is TGTGCCAGCAGGCTTAACACTGAAGCTTTCTTT.

This clonotype was counted only a few times. Germline is not matched at one junction end, which may reflect a read error. This chain connects TRBV7-9 to TRBJ2-7, with D perhaps assigned TRBD1 or TRBD2 (6 bases each). Germline V gives CDR1 SEHNR, CDR2 FQNEAQ (reference sequence). CDR3 length: 12 amino acids. CDR3 DNA: TGTGCCAGCAGCCCGGGTGGAGGGGGATCCGACTTC. Translating it yields CASSPGGGGSDF.

This clonotype appeared many times. This chain uses TRBV5-1 with TRBJ2-5; TRBD1 might be the D (6 bases). There are 14 residues in the CDR3. V was pared by 4 bases and J by 1 base, with 11 bases between. Germline V CDR1 and CDR2: SGHRS, YFSETQ. DNA for the CDR3: TGCGCCAGCAGCACTACAGGGATCCAAGAGACCCAGTACTTC. Translation: CASSTTGIQETQYF.

This clonotype was recorded many times. The chain joins TRBV24-1 to TRBJ2-7; D is possibly TRBD2 (6 bases). Germline lookup yields CDR1 KGHDR and CDR2 SFDVKD. V was cut by 3 bases and J by 0 bases, with 14 bases left in between. The CDR3 sequence is 16 residues long. The CDR3 loop reads CATSDGGDPTSYEQYF. In DNA form, the CDR3 reads TGTGCCACCAGTGATGGCGGGGACCCTACCTCCTACGAGCAGTACTTC.

The chain employs TRBV12-3 or TRBV12-4 and TRBJ2-4; no clear D gene. Trimming pared 11 bases from V and 7 bases from J, leaving 18 bases between. The CDR3 loop spans 13 amino acids. The DNA for the CDR3 is TGTGCCTACAGTTTTGGTCACGGGAACATTCAGTACTTC. Protein product: CAYSFGHGNIQYF.

At least ten counts were recorded for this clonotype. The V and J genes are TRBV18 and TRBJ2-5; D is ambiguous. CDR3 size: 11 residues. Trimming removed 8 bases from V and 0 bases from J, with 4 bases in between. Germline-derived CDR1 and CDR2 are KGHSH and LQKENI. CDR3 loop: CASRYQETQYF. The CDR3 DNA reads TGTGCCAGCCGGTACCAAGAGACCCAGTACTTC.

A few counts support this clonotype. J is TRBJ2-1 and V is TRBV19; TRBD2 agrees at 7 bases. Germline CDR1 LNHDA, CDR2 SQIVND (reference sequence). The CDR3 is 13 amino acids. Trimming cost V 1 base and J 8 bases; bases outside gene matches: 2. CDR3 amino acids: CASSIGGGDEQFF. The CDR3 DNA reads as TGTGCCAGTAGTATAGGGGGAGGGGATGAGCAGTTCTTC.

This clonotype was recorded at least ten times. The chain carries TRBV29-1 and TRBJ1-2; D gene ambiguous. The CDR3 length is 12 residues. In germline, CDR1 is SQVTM, CDR2 ANQGSEA. V lost 7 bases and J 3 bases, leaving 12 bases between the germline ends. Here the CDR3 DNA reads TGCAGCGGCGCGAACGAGGACTATGGCTACACCTTC. Translation gives CSGANEDYGYTF.

This clonotype was seen a handful of times. The chain has TRBV27 and TRBJ2-2; the D gene is possibly TRBD2 (5 bases). CDR1 and CDR2 (germline): MNHEY, SMNVEV (reference sequence). This CDR3 contains 14 residues. Trimming took off 3 bases at V and 4 bases at J, with 9 bases between the two ends. The CDR3 DNA reads TGTGCCAGCAGTTTCGGGGTCGTCACCGGGGAGCTGTTTTTT. It translates to CASSFGVVTGELFF.

There are many counts of this clonotype. This sequence joins TRBV30 and TRBJ1-2; a possible D gene is TRBD1 (5 bases). Germline values: CDR1 GTSNPN, CDR2 SVGIG (reference sequence). V was trimmed by 8 bases and J by 0 bases, leaving 16 bases between them. The CDR3 extends over 14 amino acids. The CDR3 DNA follows: TGTGCCCGAATGTCAGGGCGTGCTAACTATGGCTACACCTTC. This translates into CARMSGRANYGYTF. Complete variable domain (other parts from reference TRBV30 and TRBJ1-2): SQTIHQWPATLVQPVGSPLSLECTVEGTSNPNLYWYRQAAGRGLQLLFYSVGIGQISSEVPQNLSASRPQDRQFILSSKKLLLSDSGFYLCARMSGRANYGYTFGSGTRLTVV.

The chain is built from TRBV11-3 and TRBJ2-1, with D possibly matching TRBD2 (5 bases). Germline values: CDR1 SGHNT, CDR2 YENEEA. This CDR3 has 18 amino acids. Trimming pared 4 bases from V and 8 bases from J, leaving 27 bases between. The CDR3 DNA is TGTGCCAGCAGCTCCGCCACCGGGGTCCCGAACTTTGGCGATGAGCAGTTCTTC. Protein: CASSSATGVPNFGDEQFF.

This clonotype was seen many times. V and J are TRBV12-3 or TRBV12-4 and TRBJ1-1; 7 bases fit TRBD1. V was pared by 5 bases and J by 5 bases, with 8 bases of the junction left unmatched. This CDR3 comprises 14 residues. Written as DNA, the CDR3 is TGTGCCAGCAGTCGGACAGGATGGAAGACTGAAGCTTTCTTT. Its protein product is CASSRTGWKTEAFF.

This clonotype was observed at least ten times. V is TRBV6-2 or TRBV6-3 and J is TRBJ2-1; possibly TRBD2 for D (5 bases). Looked up from germline, CDR1 is MNHEY and CDR2 is SVGEGT. The CDR3 consists of 13 residues. V shed 6 bases and J shed 2 bases, with 8 bases lying between them. CDR3 nucleotide sequence: TGTGCCAGCAGCCACGGGGCCTACAATGAGCAGTTCTTC. Translation gives CASSHGAYNEQFF.

The chain uses TRBV2 and TRBJ1-6; D ambiguous. The CDR3 consists of 16 residues. The V gene lost 2 bases and the J gene lost 5 bases, with 13 bases spanning the gap. Germline lookup yields CDR1 SNHLY and CDR2 FYNNEI. The CDR3 here is CASSENPGKHNSPLHF. CDR3 bases: TGTGCCAGCAGTGAAAATCCCGGGAAACATAATTCACCCCTCCACTTT.

A few counts support this clonotype. The chain's CDR3 is CASSFRASGSSYNEQFF. The CDR3 nucleotides are TGCGCCAGCAGCTTCAGGGCTAGCGGTAGCTCCTACAATGAGCAGTTCTTC. The gene calls are TRBV5-1 and TRBJ2-1, with 7 nucleotides matching TRBD2. The germline V gene has CDR1 SGHRS and CDR2 YFSETQ. This CDR3 region has 17 residues. The V segment lost 2 bases and the J segment 0 bases; nucleotides outside the gene matches: 8. Complete variable domain (other parts from reference TRBV5-1 and TRBJ2-1): KAGVTQTPRYLIKTRGQQVTLSCSPISGHRSVSWYQQTPGQGLQFLFEYFSETQRNKGNFPGRFSGRQFSNSRSEMNVSTLELGDSALYLCASSFRASGSSYNEQFFGPGTRLTVL.

This clonotype was observed at least ten times. A much larger clone differs from this one at a single base, so this may be a read error. The chain has TRBV2 and TRBJ1-2; D unclear. V shed 7 bases and J shed 2 bases, with 11 bases lying between them. CDR1 and CDR2 from the germline V gene are SNHLY and FYNNEI. The CDR3 totals 13 residues. CDR3 sequence reads: CASIPDGNYGYTF. In DNA, the CDR3 is TGTGCCAGCATCCCTGACGGAAACTATGGCTACACCTTC.